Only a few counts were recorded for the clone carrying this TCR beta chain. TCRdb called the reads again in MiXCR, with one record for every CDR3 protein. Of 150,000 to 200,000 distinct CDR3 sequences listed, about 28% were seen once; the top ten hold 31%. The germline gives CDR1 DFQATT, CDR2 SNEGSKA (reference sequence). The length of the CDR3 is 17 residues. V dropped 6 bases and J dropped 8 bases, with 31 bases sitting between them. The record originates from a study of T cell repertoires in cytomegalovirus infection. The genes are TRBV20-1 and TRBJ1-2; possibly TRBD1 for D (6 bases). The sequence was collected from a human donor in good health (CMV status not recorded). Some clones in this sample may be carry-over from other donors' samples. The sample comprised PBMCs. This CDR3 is CSASRKLTRGGRVGYTF. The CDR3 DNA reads TGCAGTGCCTCAAGGAAACTTACCCGCGGGGGGCGTGTGGGCTACACCTTC.